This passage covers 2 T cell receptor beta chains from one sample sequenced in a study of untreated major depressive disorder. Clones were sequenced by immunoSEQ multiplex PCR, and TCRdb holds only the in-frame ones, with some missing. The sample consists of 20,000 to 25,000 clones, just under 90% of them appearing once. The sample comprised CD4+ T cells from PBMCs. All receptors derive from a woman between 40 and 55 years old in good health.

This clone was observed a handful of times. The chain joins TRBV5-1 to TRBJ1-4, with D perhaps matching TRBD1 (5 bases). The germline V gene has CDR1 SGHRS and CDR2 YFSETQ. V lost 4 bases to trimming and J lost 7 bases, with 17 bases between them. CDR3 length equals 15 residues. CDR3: CASSPRAGGGEKLFF. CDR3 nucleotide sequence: TGCGCCAGCAGCCCCCGGGCGGGGGGTGGTGAAAAACTGTTTTTT.

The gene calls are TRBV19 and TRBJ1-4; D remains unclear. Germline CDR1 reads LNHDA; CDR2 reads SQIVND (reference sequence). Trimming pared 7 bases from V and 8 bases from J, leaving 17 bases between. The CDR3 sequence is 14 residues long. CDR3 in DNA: TGTGCCAGTACCTACTCACTGTCGACCGAAAAACTGTTTTTT. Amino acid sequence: CASTYSLSTEKLFF.